The entry below describes one TCR beta chain. A junction end diverges from the germline sequence, so it may reflect a read error. It was RNA transcripts that yielded the amplified TCR beta CDR3 regions. An initial round of RT-PCR targeting the TCR CDR3 relied on the HTBI primer set. TCRdb itself ran the multiplex PCR reads through MiXCR, one entry per CDR3 protein. The data contain around 600,000 distinct CDR3 sequences, 11% to 15% of them singletons. This entry comes from a study of T cells in Graves' hyperthyroidism and ophthalmopathy. The CDR3 loop spans 13 amino acids. Germline V lookup: CDR1 SGHVS, CDR2 FNYEAQ.

The sample consisted of blood. This TCR was sampled from a woman between 18 and 30 years old with Graves' ophthalmopathy. The gene calls are TRBV7-6 and TRBJ2-7; weak D call: TRBD1 (6 bases). The CDR3 DNA reads TGTGCCAGCAGCTTAGAAGACAGGACAGAGCTGTACTTC. Residues: CASSLEDRTELYF.